The 27 T cell receptor beta chains below come from one sample, sequenced in a study of blood T cell repertoires in COVID-19. This table comes from immunoSEQ multiplex PCR, and its TCRdb copy is limited to in-frame clones, with some not included. This sample carries around 270,000 clones, around 92% of them seen once, and the ten largest clones take around 2.6%. Sequencing used peripheral blood. The receptors come from a person aged 18-35 years with COVID-19, enrolled during active disease.

This sequence joins TRBV9 and TRBJ2-1; D may be TRBD2 (5 bases). The CDR3 is 16 residues long. Germline V gene lookup returns CDR1 SGDLS and CDR2 YYNGEE. The V gene lost 1 base and the J gene lost 0 bases, with 11 bases spanning the gap. CDR3 region: CASSVTGRSSYNEQFF. The CDR3 bases are TGTGCCAGCAGCGTAACGGGAAGAAGCTCCTACAATGAGCAGTTCTTC.

The chain couples TRBV4-3 to TRBJ2-1, with D possibly being TRBD2 (6 bases). The CDR3 sequence is 15 residues long. CDR1 and CDR2 (germline): LGHNA, YSLEER. Trimming removed 1 base at V and 9 bases at J, with 16 bases between. CDR3: CASSQGTTSGAEQFF. As DNA, the CDR3 is TGCGCCAGCAGCCAAGGGACGACTAGTGGGGCTGAGCAGTTCTTC.

This clone appeared once. V and J are TRBV15 and TRBJ1-1, with D unclear. The germline CDR1 and CDR2 sequences are LNHNV and YYDKDF (reference sequence). The CDR3 has 19 residues. Trimming cost V 0 bases and J 1 base, with 21 bases left between them. CDR3 in DNA: TGTGCCACCAGCAGAGATCCTGTTATTAATGATCTTAGGAACACTGAAGCTTTCTTT. The encoded protein is CATSRDPVINDLRNTEAFF.

This chain joins TRBV5-1 and TRBJ2-5; 7 nucleotides agree with TRBD1. Germline loops: CDR1 SGHRS, CDR2 YFSETQ. J gave up 1 base and V 5 bases, and 8 bases lay outside the gene matches. CDR3 length: 15 residues. For the CDR3, the DNA is TGCGCCAGCAGAACCTCCGGGACAGCCCAAGAGACCCAGTACTTC. It is translated as CASRTSGTAQETQYF. The whole variable domain, remainder taken from reference TRBV5-1 and TRBJ2-5, is KAGVTQTPRYLIKTRGQQVTLSCSPISGHRSVSWYQQTPGQGLQFLFEYFSETQRNKGNFPGRFSGRQFSNSRSEMNVSTLELGDSALYLCASRTSGTAQETQYFGPGTRLLVL.

This clone occurred once. This sequence joins TRBV20-1 and TRBJ2-1; the D is unclear. The CDR3 has 11 amino acids. Germline loops: CDR1 DFQATT, CDR2 SNEGSKA (reference sequence). Trimming removed 5 bases at V and 8 bases at J, with 10 bases between. CDR3 amino acids: CSAGRFDEQFF. The CDR3 DNA follows: TGCAGTGCTGGTCGGTTCGATGAGCAGTTCTTC.

V gene TRBV24-1 combines with J gene TRBJ2-7, with D hard to call. The CDR3 runs to 13 residues. CDR1 is KGHDR, CDR2 SFDVKD, per germline. The ends were cut back, 3 bases at V and 3 bases at J, with 8 bases in the middle. The CDR3, as DNA: TGTGCCACCAGTGATACGACAAACTACGAGCAGTACTTC. Its protein product is CATSDTTNYEQYF.

This clone was observed a single time. The CDR3 coding sequence is TGTGCCAGTAGTCCATCCCCCCCGGGGATCACAGATACGCAGTATTTT. Translation gives CASSPSPPGITDTQYF. The rearrangement links TRBV19 to TRBJ2-3; D possibly corresponds to TRBD2 (5 bases). Trimming removed 5 bases at V and 2 bases at J, with 17 bases between. The CDR3 has 16 residues. Germline V gives CDR1 LNHDA, CDR2 SQIVND (reference sequence). The variable domain in full, with the rest retrieved from reference TRBV19 and TRBJ2-3, is DGGITQSPKYLFRKEGQNVTLSCEQNLNHDAMYWYRQDPGQGLRLIYYSQIVNDFQKGDIAEGYSVSREKKESFPLTVTSAQKNPTAFYLCASSPSPPGITDTQYFGPGTRLTVL.

This clone came up once. The chain links TRBV6-4 to TRBJ1-6; TRBD1 is a possible D gene (6 bases). V was shortened by 6 bases and J by 7 bases, with 7 bases between the two germline ends. This CDR3 has 12 amino acids. The germline V gene has CDR1 MRHNA and CDR2 SNTAGT. The CDR3 DNA follows: TGTGCCAGCAGAACAGGGAATTCACCCCTCCACTTT. It yields the protein CASRTGNSPLHF.

J is TRBJ1-2 and V is TRBV6-2 or TRBV6-3; D remains ambiguous. This CDR3 spans 11 amino acids. Per the germline V gene, CDR1 is MNHEY and CDR2 is SVGEGT. V lost 5 bases, J lost 5 bases, and 6 bases lay in between. CDR3 amino acids: CASSKQYGYTF. The CDR3 region has the DNA TGTGCCAGCAGTAAACAGTATGGCTACACCTTC.

The chain couples TRBV19 to TRBJ2-7; D is unclear. From germline, CDR1 is LNHDA and CDR2 SQIVND (reference sequence). CDR3 length equals 13 residues. Between the trimmed V and J ends, which lost 0 bases and 2 bases, there was a span of 5 bases. The chain's CDR3 is CASSIDRAYEQYF. The CDR3 DNA follows: TGTGCCAGTAGTATAGATCGAGCCTACGAGCAGTACTTC.

The chain employs TRBV4-1 and TRBJ1-5; TRBD1 might be the D (6 bases). V shed 5 bases and J shed 4 bases, with 9 bases lying between them. The CDR3 is 13 residues long. Per germline, CDR1 MGHRA and CDR2 YSYEKL. The CDR3 DNA reads as TGCGCCAGCAGCGGAACAGGGAATCAGCCCCAGCATTTT. This translates into CASSGTGNQPQHF.

A single count supports this clone. The chain couples TRBV5-1 to TRBJ1-2, with TRBD1 matching 12 bases. CDR1 and CDR2 from the germline V gene are SGHRS and YFSETQ. The CDR3 runs to 14 residues. The V gene end was trimmed by 0 bases and the J gene end by 7 bases; junction bases not matched to a gene: 1. CDR3 sequence (DNA): TGCGCCAGCAGCTTGGTGGGACAGGGGGCTGGCTACACCTTC. Translating gives CASSLVGQGAGYTF.

The chain has TRBV19 and TRBJ2-1; perhaps TRBD1 as D (6 bases). Trimming took off 3 bases at V and 14 bases at J, with 14 bases between the two ends. Per germline, CDR1 LNHDA and CDR2 SQIVND (reference sequence). This CDR3 is 12 amino acids long. CDR3 residues: CASSMRGNGEFF. The DNA of the CDR3 is TGTGCCAGTAGTATGAGGGGGAATGGAGAGTTCTTC.

The CDR3 DNA is TGCGCCAGCAGCCAAGAACAGGGGCAGGAGAAACTGTTTTTT. The encoded protein is CASSQEQGQEKLFF. The chain recombines TRBV4-1 with TRBJ1-4; TRBD1 matches 7 bases. The length of the CDR3 is 14 residues. Germline CDR1 reads MGHRA; CDR2 reads YSYEKL. The V segment lost 0 bases and the J segment 11 bases; nucleotides outside the gene matches: 6.

This clone was picked up a small number of times. CDR3 region: CASSQSGREQYF. In DNA form, the CDR3 reads TGTGCCAGCAGCCAGTCGGGGAGAGAGCAGTACTTC. The chain links TRBV4-2 to TRBJ2-7; TRBD2 might be the D (5 bases). Germline V CDR1 and CDR2: LGHNA, YNFKEQ. This CDR3 has 12 amino acids. V lost 3 bases, J lost 7 bases, and 10 bases lay in between.

The V gene is TRBV5-1, the J gene TRBJ1-1, with D unclear. Germline-derived CDR1 and CDR2 are SGHRS and YFSETQ. V lost 3 bases, J lost 1 base, and 13 bases lay in between. CDR3 length equals 15 residues. CDR3 coding DNA: TGCGCCAGCAGCTCCCTTCGCGGCGCGAACACTGAAGCTTTCTTT. Amino acid sequence: CASSSLRGANTEAFF.

The rearrangement links TRBV24-1 to TRBJ2-3, with D maybe TRBD2 (6 bases). Trimming removed 1 base from V and 1 base from J, with 11 bases in between. This CDR3 has 16 amino acids. Per the germline V gene, CDR1 is KGHDR and CDR2 is SFDVKD. CDR3 residues: CATSDLGGIGTDTQYF. CDR3 sequence (DNA): TGTGCCACCAGTGATTTAGGAGGGATCGGCACAGATACGCAGTATTTT.

This clone has only one observation. This chain uses TRBV28 with TRBJ1-4; perhaps TRBD1 as D (5 bases). Trimming stripped 3 bases from V and 7 bases from J, with 15 bases between. The CDR3 has 15 residues. The germline gives CDR1 MDHEN, CDR2 SYDVKM. CDR3 in DNA: TGTGCCAGCAGTTTTCGGGCAGGGATGGTTGAAAAACTGTTTTTT. Amino acid sequence: CASSFRAGMVEKLFF.

The chain couples TRBV5-6 to TRBJ1-4; D unclear. The V end was cut by 3 bases, the J end by 0 bases, with 12 bases between. Germline CDR1 reads SGHDT; CDR2 reads YYEEEE. The CDR3 runs 16 residues. CDR3 protein: CASSSGGLATNEKLFF. CDR3 nucleotide sequence: TGTGCCAGCAGCTCTGGAGGTCTCGCAACTAATGAAAAACTGTTTTTT.

The genes are TRBV19 and TRBJ2-5; 9 positions match TRBD1. J was trimmed by 5 bases and V by 5 bases; bases with no gene match: 6. CDR3 length: 14 amino acids. Looked up from germline, CDR1 is LNHDA and CDR2 is SQIVND (reference sequence). CDR3 sequence (DNA): TGTGCCAGTAGTCAACAGGGGGCTTTTGAGACCCAGTACTTC. Translated: CASSQQGAFETQYF.

This clone appeared a single time. The V call is TRBV7-9, the J call TRBJ2-1; 9 positions match TRBD2. Trimming cost V 1 base and J 3 bases; bases outside gene matches: 4. The CDR3 spans 16 residues. Germline lookup yields CDR1 SEHNR and CDR2 FQNEAQ (reference sequence). CDR3 loop: CASSLGLAGNYNEQFF. The CDR3 DNA is TGTGCCAGCAGCTTAGGGCTAGCGGGAAACTACAATGAGCAGTTCTTC.

This clone was counted a few times. This chain uses TRBV5-6 with TRBJ2-5; the D gene is possibly TRBD2 (5 bases). Trimming cost V 4 bases and J 5 bases, with 12 bases left between them. Germline CDR1 SGHDT, CDR2 YYEEEE. This CDR3 has 13 residues. CDR3 loop: CASSLGSWETQYF. The CDR3 nucleotides are TGTGCCAGCAGCCTAGGGAGTTGGGAGACCCAGTACTTC.

This chain connects TRBV4-1 to TRBJ2-7; 7 bases fit TRBD1. Germline CDR1 and CDR2: MGHRA and YSYEKL. The CDR3 totals 16 residues. Trimming took 2 bases from V and 4 from J; bases not matched to a gene: 11. For the CDR3, the DNA is TGCGCCAGCAGCCAATCGGGACAGCCGTCGGAATACGAGCAGTACTTC. Protein sequence: CASSQSGQPSEYEQYF.

The count of this clone is one. The rearrangement uses TRBV11-2 and TRBJ2-1; D perhaps matches TRBD1 (6 bases). This CDR3 is built from 14 residues. The V gene lost 0 bases and the J gene lost 8 bases, with 11 bases spanning the gap. CDR1 SGHAT and CDR2 FQNNGV come from the germline V gene. The CDR3 coding sequence is TGTGCCAGCAGCTTAGATTGGGGGCTACATGAGCAGTTCTTC. Protein product: CASSLDWGLHEQFF.

The genes are TRBV24-1 and TRBJ1-6; D is uncertain. This CDR3 is built from 16 residues. V was clipped by 3 bases and J by 7 bases, with 15 bases between them. Germline assignment: CDR1 KGHDR and CDR2 SFDVKD. DNA for the CDR3: TGTGCCACCAGTGATCAGCTGGAGGGCCCGAATTCACCCCTCCACTTT. Translated: CATSDQLEGPNSPLHF.

This clone showed up just once. This rearrangement joins TRBV4-1 to TRBJ2-7, with 7 nucleotides matching TRBD2. This CDR3 has 15 residues. After removal of 4 bases from V and 3 bases from J, the junction contained 9 bases not matched to a gene. Germline V gene lookup returns CDR1 MGHRA and CDR2 YSYEKL. The CDR3 here is CASSPVASGNYEQYF. In nucleotides, the CDR3 is TGCGCCAGCAGCCCCGTGGCTAGCGGAAACTACGAGCAGTACTTC.

This rearrangement joins TRBV10-2 to TRBJ2-2, with 11 bases matching TRBD2. V shed 4 bases and J 4 bases; nucleotides not matched to a gene: 20. The germline V gene encodes CDR1 WSHSY and CDR2 SAAADI. The CDR3 has 21 amino acids. The CDR3 loop is CASSGQGVFGRLAGLTGELFF. The CDR3 DNA follows: TGCGCCAGCAGTGGCCAGGGAGTTTTCGGTCGACTAGCGGGACTCACCGGGGAGCTGTTTTTT.